These 10 T cell receptor beta chains originate from one sample sequenced in a study of beta chain features in type 1 diabetes. Investigators reverse transcribed all isolated RNA, so they sequenced expressed TCRB transcripts. TCRdb's table, derived via immunoSEQ multiplex PCR, lists solely in-frame clones and lacks some. This sample has under 300,000 clones, with 25% to 30% found just once. The specimen sequenced was central memory CD4+ T cells from blood. The receptors shown here come from a young man in good health.

The rearrangement uses TRBV30 and TRBJ2-4; D is perhaps TRBD1 (6 bases). CDR1 and CDR2 (germline): GTSNPN, SVGIG (reference sequence). This CDR3 has 13 amino acids. The ends were cut back, 0 bases at V and 5 bases at J, with 8 bases in the middle. CDR3 residues: CAWSVQGQNIQYF. CDR3 coding DNA: TGTGCCTGGAGTGTACAGGGACAAAACATTCAGTACTTC. The variable domain in full, with the rest retrieved from reference TRBV30 and TRBJ2-4, is SQTIHQWPATLVQPVGSPLSLECTVEGTSNPNLYWYRQAAGRGLQLLFYSVGIGQISSEVPQNLSASRPQDRQFILSSKKLLLSDSGFYLCAWSVQGQNIQYFGAGTRLSVL.

The gene calls are TRBV30 and TRBJ2-7, with 8 bases lining up with TRBD1. Germline V gene lookup returns CDR1 GTSNPN and CDR2 SVGIG (reference sequence). The CDR3 spans 14 residues. Losses at the gene ends were 3 bases for V and 3 bases for J; bases not matched to a gene: 7. The CDR3 DNA sequence: TGTGCCTGGAGAAAGACAGGGGTGGTCTACGAGCAGTACTTC. It specifies CAWRKTGVVYEQYF.

V usage is TRBV7-9 and J usage is TRBJ2-2; D is perhaps TRBD1 (6 bases). The CDR3 has 15 residues. Trimming pared 6 bases from V and 0 bases from J, leaving 11 bases between. CDR1 is SEHNR and CDR2 is FQNEAQ in the germline V gene (reference sequence). DNA of the CDR3: TGTGCCAGCAGTACGGGACAAACGAACACCGGGGAGCTGTTTTTT. It translates to CASSTGQTNTGELFF.

In this sample, this clone turned up many times. This chain links TRBV28 with TRBJ2-2; D might be TRBD1 (6 bases). Trimming removed 5 bases from V and 7 bases from J, with 20 bases in between. The CDR3 has 16 residues. The germline V gene has CDR1 MDHEN and CDR2 SYDVKM. CDR3 amino acids: CASSPPLQGFGGELFF. The CDR3, as DNA: TGTGCCAGCAGTCCACCTCTACAGGGCTTTGGCGGGGAGCTGTTTTTT.

The V gene is TRBV5-1, the J gene TRBJ2-7; D perhaps matches TRBD2 (6 bases). Trimming shortened V by 4 bases and J by 3 bases, and 14 bases separated the two germline ends. The CDR3 spans 14 residues. Germline CDR1 and CDR2: SGHRS and YFSETQ. The CDR3 spells CASSPDGGIYEQYF. In DNA, the CDR3 is TGCGCCAGCAGCCCCGATGGCGGGATCTACGAGCAGTACTTC.

This clone occurred a few times. V usage is TRBV11-2 and J usage is TRBJ2-3; 7 bases map to TRBD2. The germline gives CDR1 SGHAT, CDR2 FQNNGV. J lost 4 bases, V lost 4 bases, and 5 bases had no gene match. The CDR3 is 14 residues long. Here the CDR3 reads CASSSQAGADTQYF. For the CDR3, the DNA is TGTGCCAGCAGCTCACAGGCGGGGGCAGATACGCAGTATTTT.

This chain links TRBV10-3 with TRBJ1-6, with TRBD1 matching 9 bases. Germline V lookup: CDR1 ENHRY, CDR2 SYGVKD. This CDR3 is 15 amino acids long. V lost 10 bases, J lost 5 bases, and 9 bases stayed unmatched. The CDR3 reads CASKSTGGDNSPLHF. The CDR3 nucleotides read TGTGCCAGCAAGTCGACAGGGGGAGATAATTCACCCCTCCACTTT.

This clone was detected only a few times. The chain links TRBV18 to TRBJ1-6, with D perhaps matching TRBD1 (5 bases). Germline values: CDR1 KGHSH, CDR2 LQKENI. V lost 4 bases to trimming and J lost 8 bases, with 12 bases between them. The CDR3 is made up of 14 amino acids. CDR3 coding DNA: TGTGCCAGCTCACAGATCCCGGGGGATTCACCCCTCCACTTT. Protein: CASSQIPGDSPLHF.

The CDR3 region has the DNA TGTGCCAGCAGCTTAGTAGCGCCCGTGCAGTTCTTC. Its protein product is CASSLVAPVQFF. The chain recombines TRBV7-2 with TRBJ2-1; maybe TRBD2 (5 bases). CDR1 and CDR2 from the germline V gene are SGHTA and FQGNSA. Deletions cut 1 base from V and 12 bases from J, with 10 bases between. The CDR3 consists of 12 residues.

This clone occurred many times. V is TRBV5-1 and J is TRBJ2-3; 13 nucleotides agree with TRBD2. The CDR3 consists of 16 residues. Germline CDR1 and CDR2: SGHRS and YFSETQ. The ends lost 0 bases at V and 3 bases at J; junction bases unmatched: 1. This CDR3 reads CASSLVGLAGTDTQYF. In DNA form, the CDR3 reads TGCGCCAGCAGCTTGGTGGGACTAGCGGGGACAGATACGCAGTATTTT. Together with reference TRBV5-1 and TRBJ2-3, the CDR3 gives the full variable domain: KAGVTQTPRYLIKTRGQQVTLSCSPISGHRSVSWYQQTPGQGLQFLFEYFSETQRNKGNFPGRFSGRQFSNSRSEMNVSTLELGDSALYLCASSLVGLAGTDTQYFGPGTRLTVL.